One and the same sample provided the 11 T cell receptor beta chains below, sequenced in a study of hypomethylating agent response in myelodysplastic syndrome. Using immunoSEQ multiplex PCR, the repertoire was profiled, and TCRdb retains in-frame clones only, with some absent. Counted here are 2,000 or so clones, approximately 86% occurring once; the ten biggest clones make up about 22%. The source material was bone marrow, sampled before or after starting hypomethylating agent treatment for myelodysplastic syndrome (not recorded which). These receptor sequences come from a human donor with myelodysplastic syndrome.

The gene calls are TRBV5-5 and TRBJ2-7; D is perhaps TRBD1 (6 bases). V dropped 3 bases and J dropped 1 base, with 8 bases sitting between them. Germline loops: CDR1 SGHKS, CDR2 YYEKEE (reference sequence). The CDR3 sequence is 13 residues long. The chain's CDR3 is CASSYGQSYEQYF. The CDR3 nucleotides read TGTGCCAGCAGCTACGGACAGTCCTACGAGCAGTACTTC.

This rearrangement joins TRBV6-5 to TRBJ2-2; D is possibly TRBD2 (5 bases). Trimming stripped 4 bases from V and 5 bases from J, with 8 bases between. Germline assignment: CDR1 MNHEY and CDR2 SVGAGI. The CDR3 has 13 residues. The CDR3 spells CASSFTGTGELFF. The CDR3 DNA is TGTGCCAGCAGTTTCACGGGAACCGGGGAGCTGTTTTTT.

The CDR3 reads CAWVDRDPRRDGYTF. The CDR3 coding sequence is TGTGCCTGGGTAGACAGGGATCCCAGGCGTGATGGCTACACCTTC. This chain links TRBV30 with TRBJ1-2, with 7 bases fitting TRBD1. Germline CDR1 GTSNPN, CDR2 SVGIG (reference sequence). After removal of 5 bases from V and 6 bases from J, the junction contained 15 bases not matched to a gene. The CDR3 sequence is 15 residues long.

The chain couples TRBV4-1 to TRBJ2-7; 11 bases align to TRBD2. Germline CDR1 reads MGHRA; CDR2 reads YSYEKL. J gave up 3 bases and V 0 bases, and 4 bases lay outside the gene matches. This CDR3 is 16 amino acids long. The CDR3 spells CASSQDELAGVYEQYF. The CDR3 nucleotides are TGCGCCAGCAGCCAAGATGAACTAGCGGGAGTCTACGAGCAGTACTTC.

The rearrangement links TRBV6-5 to TRBJ2-7; 10 nucleotides match TRBD1. The germline V gene encodes CDR1 MNHEY and CDR2 SVGAGI. This CDR3 is 14 amino acids long. J lost 3 bases, V lost 5 bases, and 4 bases had no gene match. CDR3 DNA sequence: TGTGCCAGCAGTCTTCGGGACAGGGGCTACGAGCAGTACTTC. It codes for CASSLRDRGYEQYF.

The chain is built from TRBV6-6 and TRBJ1-6; 11 bases agree with TRBD1. V lost 2 bases, J lost 14 bases, and 8 bases stayed unmatched. In germline, CDR1 is MNHNY, CDR2 SVGAGI (reference sequence). The CDR3 is 15 residues long. The CDR3 here is CASSYPGQGAEALHF. The CDR3 nucleotides are TGTGCCAGCAGTTACCCCGGACAGGGGGCGGAGGCCCTCCACTTT.

Worth noting for this clone: One junction end disagrees with the germline gene, perhaps due to a read error. The rearrangement links TRBV15 to TRBJ2-1; TRBD2 matches 8 bases. CDR1 is LNHNV, CDR2 YYDKDF, per germline (reference sequence). This CDR3 contains 16 residues. CDR3 in amino acids: CATSGERESSYNEQFF. DNA for the CDR3: TGTGCCACCAGCGGAGAGCGGGAGTCCTCGTACAATGAGCAGTTCTTC.

The chain is built from TRBV14 and TRBJ1-1; D is undetermined. The CDR3 extends over 13 amino acids. The V and J ends lost 1 base and 0 bases respectively, with 3 bases between them. CDR1 and CDR2 from the germline V gene are SGHDN and FVKESK. The CDR3 sequence: CASSQALNTEAFF. The CDR3 nucleotides are TGTGCCAGCAGCCAAGCCTTGAACACTGAAGCTTTCTTT.

The J gene is TRBJ1-5, the V gene TRBV6-5; 9 bases match TRBD1. Germline values: CDR1 MNHEY, CDR2 SVGAGI. This CDR3 has 15 residues. Germline trimming cut 6 bases from V and 0 bases from J; bases unmatched to any gene: 3. The CDR3 loop reads CASRRQGDSNQPQHF. CDR3 nucleotide sequence: TGTGCCAGCAGGCGACAGGGGGATAGCAATCAGCCCCAGCATTTT.

V and J are TRBV6-5 and TRBJ2-7, with TRBD1 as a possible D gene (6 bases). V shed 5 bases and J shed 4 bases, with 15 bases lying between them. The CDR3 covers 14 residues. Germline V gene sequence: CDR1 MNHEY, CDR2 SVGAGI. CDR3 in amino acids: CASSPGPDRYEQYF. The DNA of the CDR3 is TGTGCCAGCAGTCCCGGGCCAGACAGGTACGAGCAGTACTTC.

CDR3 in DNA: TGTGCCAGCAGCCTAAACCCTAGCGGCCGCTACGAGCAGTACTTC. Its translation: CASSLNPSGRYEQYF. The rearrangement links TRBV7-3 to TRBJ2-7; 7 nucleotides agree with TRBD2. After removal of 5 bases from V and 3 bases from J, the junction contained 10 bases not matched to a gene. CDR3 length equals 15 residues. Germline-derived CDR1 and CDR2 are SGHTA and FQGTGA.